The clone carrying this TCR beta chain was observed a handful of times. Antigen specificity is unknown. The same CDR3 arises from other DNA sequences in this sample as well. The CDR3 has 14 amino acids. CDR1 is SGHTA, CDR2 FQGNSA, per germline. V lost 4 bases to trimming and J lost 5 bases; unmatched junction nucleotides: 7. The PCR had 60 Vbeta and 13 Jbeta primers. Here immunoSEQ multiplex PCR was the method, and the copy in TCRdb shows in-frame clones only, minus some. The table shows 100,000 to 150,000 clones, with less than 85% occurring only once. The entry originates in a study of cytomegalovirus exposure and HLA in healthy donors. Study findings and constraints: In a later analysis, TCR beta V- and J-gene trimming showed a link to a missense DCLRE1C variant.

Sequenced: PBMCs. This clonotype was sampled from a man in his forties in good health and CMV-seronegative. The gene calls are TRBV7-2 and TRBJ2-7; 8 bases match TRBD1. The CDR3 loop reads CASSSGTGINEQYF. In DNA, the CDR3 is TGTGCCAGCAGCTCAGGGACAGGTATCAACGAGCAGTACTTC.